This TCR beta chain was observed in a study of T cell repertoires in cytomegalovirus infection. Study-level background: Matching HLA type, along with CMV infection, was indicated by public TCR beta signatures.

V was pared by 4 bases and J by 4 bases, with 12 bases between. The CDR3 extends over 14 amino acids. Per the germline V gene, CDR1 is MNHEY and CDR2 is SMNVEV (reference sequence). TCRdb processed the reads anew with MiXCR; each CDR3 protein has one entry. The table shows approximately 910,000 distinct CDR3 sequences, with around 31% occurring only once. The table lists this clonotype with a few counts. Its antigen remains unknown. The sequence was collected from a human donor in good health (CMV status not recorded). Some clones in this sample may be carry-over from other donors' samples. The chain joins TRBV27 to TRBJ2-3; no clear D. This specimen consisted of cultured CD8+ T cells from PBMCs, obtained from culture after CMV antigen stimulation. The CDR3 spells CASSSPLVPDTQYF. DNA of the CDR3: TGTGCCAGCAGTTCACCCCTAGTACCAGATACGCAGTATTTT.